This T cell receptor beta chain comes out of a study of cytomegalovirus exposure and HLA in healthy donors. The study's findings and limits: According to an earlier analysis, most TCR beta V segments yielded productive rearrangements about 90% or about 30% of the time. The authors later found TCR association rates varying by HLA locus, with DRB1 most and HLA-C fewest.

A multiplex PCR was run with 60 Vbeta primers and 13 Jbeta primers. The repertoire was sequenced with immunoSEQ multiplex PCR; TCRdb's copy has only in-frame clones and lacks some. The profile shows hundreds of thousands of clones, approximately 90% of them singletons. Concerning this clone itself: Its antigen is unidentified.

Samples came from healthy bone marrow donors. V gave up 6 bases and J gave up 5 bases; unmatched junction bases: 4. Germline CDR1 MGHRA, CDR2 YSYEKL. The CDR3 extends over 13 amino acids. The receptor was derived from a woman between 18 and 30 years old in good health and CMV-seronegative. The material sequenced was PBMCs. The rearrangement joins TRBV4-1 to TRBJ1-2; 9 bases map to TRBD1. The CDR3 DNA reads TGCGCCAGCAGTCCACAGGGGGCTTATGGCTACACCTTC. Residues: CASSPQGAYGYTF.